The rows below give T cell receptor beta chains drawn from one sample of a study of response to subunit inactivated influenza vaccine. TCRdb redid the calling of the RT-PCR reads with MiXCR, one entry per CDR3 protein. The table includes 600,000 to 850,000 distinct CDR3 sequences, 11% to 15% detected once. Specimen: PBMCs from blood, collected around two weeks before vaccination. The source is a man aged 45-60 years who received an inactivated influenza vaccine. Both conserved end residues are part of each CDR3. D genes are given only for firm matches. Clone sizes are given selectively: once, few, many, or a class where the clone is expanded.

TGTGCCAGCAGCTATAGCAAGGGGACCCAAGAGACCCAGTACTTC,CASSYSKGTQETQYF,TRBV7-2,NA,TRBJ2-5,NA
TGTGCCAGCAGGAACAGGGGGAACGGGTATGGCTACACCTTC,CASRNRGNGYGYTF,TRBV6-1,few,TRBJ1-2,TRBD1
TGCAGTGCATATAGCGGGGGGATCTCCTACAATGAGCAGTTCTTC,CSAYSGGISYNEQFF,TRBV20-1,NA,TRBJ2-1,TRBD2
TGTGCCAGCAACCGGGACGGCTCCCAGAGCACCATATATTTT,CASNRDGSQSTIYF,TRBV12-3/TRBV12-4,NA,TRBJ1-3,NA
TGTGCCGGGACAGGTTCTCTCACAGATACGCAGTATTTT,CAGTGSLTDTQYF,TRBV30,NA,TRBJ2-3,TRBD1
TGTGCCAGTAGTATGCGCGGGAGGGGAAATGAGCAGTTCTTC,CASSMRGRGNEQFF,TRBV19,NA,TRBJ2-1,TRBD2
TGTGCCACCAGCAGAGATGGGCAGGATTTACCCCTCCACTTT,CATSRDGQDLPLHF,TRBV15,NA,TRBJ1-6,NA
TGTGCCACCAGTGATCCCGGGACAGGGAAAAACGAGCAGTACTTC,CATSDPGTGKNEQYF,TRBV24-1,NA,TRBJ2-7,TRBD1
TGCAGCGTTGGATGGGCGGGAGTAGGTAATGAGCAGTTCTTC,CSVGWAGVGNEQFF,TRBV29-1,NA,TRBJ2-1,TRBD2
TGTGCCAGCAGCGTAGACCAGGGCTCCTCCGAGCAGTACTTC,CASSVDQGSSEQYF,TRBV9,NA,TRBJ2-7,NA
TGTGCCAGCGGGGTCGAACCCGGCGTAGACATTCAGTACTTC,CASGVEPGVDIQYF,TRBV2,few,TRBJ2-4,NA
TGTGCCAGCAGGAGACAGGGGGCGATCGGGGAGCTGTTTTTT,CASRRQGAIGELFF,TRBV27,few,TRBJ2-2,TRBD1
TGCGCCAGCAGCTTGGCCGGACAGGCGAATCAGCCCCAGCATTTT,CASSLAGQANQPQHF,TRBV5-1,NA,TRBJ1-5,TRBD1
TGTGCCAGCAGCAGAAACCGGGCAGCGGTCGCCAAAAACATTCAGTACTTC,CASSRNRAAVAKNIQYF,TRBV7-9,NA,TRBJ2-4,NA
TGTGCCAGCAGCTTAGTGGGACAGGCCGACTACGAGCAGTACTTC,CASSLVGQADYEQYF,TRBV7-6,few,TRBJ2-7,TRBD1
TGTGCCTGGAGTGCGGGCCCCACCCAGTTCTTC,CAWSAGPTQFF,TRBV30,NA,TRBJ2-1,NA
TGCGCCAGCAGCCAAGGATTTTTGGACGAGCAGTACTTC,CASSQGFLDEQYF,TRBV4-3,NA,TRBJ2-7,NA
TGTGCCAGCAGTCCCCGACAGGGCGAGTCTGGAAACACCATATATTTT,CASSPRQGESGNTIYF,TRBV6-1,many,TRBJ1-3,TRBD1
TGCAGCGCGGAGGAAAGAGGGTACACAGATACGCAGTATTTT,CSAEERGYTDTQYF,TRBV20-1,NA,TRBJ2-3,NA
TGTGCCAGCACTCACGCGGCGCAGGCCGTTCCCTACGAGCAGTACTTC,CASTHAAQAVPYEQYF,TRBV6-1,few,TRBJ2-7,NA
TGTGCCAGCAGCCCCGGGGACCTCACCTACAATGAGCAGTTCTTC,CASSPGDLTYNEQFF,TRBV9,NA,TRBJ2-1,NA
TGTGCCAGCTCACCACTCGGGAGACAAGAGACCCAGTACTTC,CASSPLGRQETQYF,TRBV18,few,TRBJ2-5,NA
TGTGCCATCAAGGGCGCTTCCTACGAGCAGTACTTC,CAIKGASYEQYF,TRBV10-3,NA,TRBJ2-7,NA
TGTGCCAGCAGCATCGGGACTAGCACAGATACGCAGTATTTT,CASSIGTSTDTQYF,TRBV5-5,few,TRBJ2-3,NA
TGCGCCAGCAGCCAAGATAAGGGCACAGCCGACTATGGCTACACCTTC,CASSQDKGTADYGYTF,TRBV4-3,few,TRBJ1-2,NA
TGTGCCAGCAGCTCGGTAGCGGGGGGGAGGAATGAGCAGTTCTTC,CASSSVAGGRNEQFF,TRBV7-8,few,TRBJ2-1,TRBD2
TGTGCCAGCAAAAAGAGGCAGGGGTTCACTGAAGCTTTCTTT,CASKKRQGFTEAFF,TRBV27,few,TRBJ1-1,NA
TGTGCCAGCAGCCAAGACGGCGTGACAGGGGGATCCTACGAGCAGTACTTC,CASSQDGVTGGSYEQYF,TRBV4-2,few,TRBJ2-7,TRBD1
TGCGCCAGCAGCTCCCGACTAGCGGGAGTGATTACCGGGGAGCTGTTTTTT,CASSSRLAGVITGELFF,TRBV5-1,few,TRBJ2-2,TRBD2
TGTGCCAGCAAAAGCCGGGACAGACGCTCTGGGGCCAACGTCCTGACTTTC,CASKSRDRRSGANVLTF,TRBV6-2/TRBV6-3,few,TRBJ2-6,TRBD1
TGTGCCAGCAGTTATACTAGCGGGACGATGGGAAATGAGCAGTTCTTC,CASSYTSGTMGNEQFF,TRBV6-2/TRBV6-3,NA,TRBJ2-1,TRBD2
TGCGCCAGCAGCTTGAGGGGGCTTCTAGTCCCAGATACGCAGTATTTT,CASSLRGLLVPDTQYF,TRBV5-1,NA,TRBJ2-3,TRBD1
TGTGCCAGCACCCCCCCCGGGGCTGAGTACAATGAGCAGTTCTTC,CASTPPGAEYNEQFF,TRBV12-3/TRBV12-4,many,TRBJ2-1,NA
TGTGCCAGCAGCCCGGGACTCCCCTCAGGGCAGTTCTTC,CASSPGLPSGQFF,TRBV7-8,few,TRBJ2-1,NA
TGTGCCAGCAGCAACGGCTGGACACCCAACACCGGGGAGCTGTTTTTT,CASSNGWTPNTGELFF,TRBV12-3/TRBV12-4,few,TRBJ2-2,NA
TGTGCCACCGGAGACGGTACAGCAGTGACCCAGTACTTC,CATGDGTAVTQYF,TRBV24-1,NA,TRBJ2-5,NA
TGCGCCAGCAGCCCGGGACTAGCGGGGGCCCCAGAGACCCAGTACTTC,CASSPGLAGAPETQYF,TRBV5-1,few,TRBJ2-5,TRBD2
TGCGCCAGCAGCCCGGGACAGGGGTACGGGGAGCTGTTTTTT,CASSPGQGYGELFF,TRBV4-3,few,TRBJ2-2,TRBD1
TGTGCCAGCAGCCAATATACCCGGGGGGACACTGAAGCTTTCTTT,CASSQYTRGDTEAFF,TRBV3-1,few,TRBJ1-1,NA
TGCGCCAGCAGCTTGGGTATAGGACAGAATGCTTTCTTT,CASSLGIGQNAFF,TRBV5-1,many,TRBJ1-1,NA
TGTGCCAGCAGCTTTCAGACGACAGGGGCCCCCACAGATACGCAGTATTTT,CASSFQTTGAPTDTQYF,TRBV7-8,NA,TRBJ2-3,TRBD1
TGTGCCAGCAGCCGACCGGGACAGGCGGAGGAGACCCAGTACTTC,CASSRPGQAEETQYF,TRBV11-1,few,TRBJ2-5,TRBD1
TGTGCCAGCAGTTCCAATTCGGACTCCTTCCCCTACGAGCAGTACTTC,CASSSNSDSFPYEQYF,TRBV12-3/TRBV12-4,few,TRBJ2-7,NA
TGCAGTGCTAGCCATACAGAGTTTCTCTATGGCTACACCTTC,CSASHTEFLYGYTF,TRBV20-1,many,TRBJ1-2,NA
TGTGCCAGCAGAATACAGGGGGTTCTCCACGAGCAGTACTTC,CASRIQGVLHEQYF,TRBV11-2,NA,TRBJ2-7,TRBD1
TGCAGCGTTATGACTAGTCGGCCGAATAGTTACGAGCAGTACTTC,CSVMTSRPNSYEQYF,TRBV29-1,few,TRBJ2-7,NA
TGTGCCAGCAGCCCAGCTCAGGCCCTCCACTTT,CASSPAQALHF,TRBV4-2,few,TRBJ1-6,NA
TGCAGTGCTAGCGGTGACTACTCCCACGAGCAGTACTTC,CSASGDYSHEQYF,TRBV20-1,NA,TRBJ2-7,NA
TGCAGTGCTAGAACCCCGACTAGCGGGAGCACAGATACGCAGTATTTT,CSARTPTSGSTDTQYF,TRBV20-1,few,TRBJ2-3,TRBD2
TGTGCCAGCAGCCAGGTCATGGAAGGAGTCGCTTTCTTT,CASSQVMEGVAFF,TRBV3-1,NA,TRBJ1-1,NA
TGCAGTGCCAGCCGGGACAGCAACTACGAGCAGTACTTC,CSASRDSNYEQYF,TRBV20-1,NA,TRBJ2-7,TRBD1
TGTGCCAGCAGTAGGACAGAAGCCTACAATGAGCAGTTCTTC,CASSRTEAYNEQFF,TRBV12-3/TRBV12-4,few,TRBJ2-1,NA